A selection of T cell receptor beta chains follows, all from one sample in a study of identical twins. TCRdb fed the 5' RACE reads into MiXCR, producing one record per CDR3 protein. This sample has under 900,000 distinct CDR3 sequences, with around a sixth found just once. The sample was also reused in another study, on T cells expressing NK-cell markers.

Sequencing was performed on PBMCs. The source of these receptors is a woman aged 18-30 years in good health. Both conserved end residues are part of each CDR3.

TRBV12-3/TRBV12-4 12 CASSPGVEKLFF
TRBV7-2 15 CASSYQSGGAKTQYF
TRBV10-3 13 CAIRGGLNQPQHF
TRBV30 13 CAWSRDSNQPQHF
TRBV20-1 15 CSARESTGGAYEQYF
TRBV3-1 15 CASSQTHRGSAPLHF
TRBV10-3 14 CAVTGLMNTGELFF
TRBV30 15 CAWSVLGSRGNEQFF
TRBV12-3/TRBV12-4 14 CASSTTGTLSEAFF
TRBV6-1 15 CASTLAPPGTYEQYF
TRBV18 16 CASSPSLGRSYNEQFF
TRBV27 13 CASSPTEWLEQYF
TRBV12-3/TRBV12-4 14 CASSLVGGERGYTF
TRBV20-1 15 CSARGLAGERNEQFF
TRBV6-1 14 CASGSQQAGSPLHF
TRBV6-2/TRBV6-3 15 CASSYSREMNTEAFF
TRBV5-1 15 CASSILGLAANEQFF
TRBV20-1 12 CSASTQGYEQYF
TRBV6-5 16 CASSYSTSGKRETQYF
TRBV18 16 CASSPLGQTGANVLTF
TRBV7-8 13 CASSLGWGWGPYF
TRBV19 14 CASTLKRESTEAFF
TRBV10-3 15 CAIGTPGLSTDTQYF
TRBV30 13 CAWSVQLYNEQFF
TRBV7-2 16 CASLKGGGLNTGELFF
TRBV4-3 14 CASSQDRLAAEAFF
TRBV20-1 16 CSARSTGGSFMDTQYF
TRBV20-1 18 CSARPAEATSGRFHEQFF
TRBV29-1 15 CSGRGTGVANEKLFF
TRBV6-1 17 CASSTRIVGTGGDEQYF
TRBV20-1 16 CSARGLQGGAYNEQFF
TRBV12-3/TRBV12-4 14 CASSFARNTGELFF
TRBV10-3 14 CAISTEWMNTEAFF
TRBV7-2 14 CASSPGVSTDTQYF
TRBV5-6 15 CASSLPGTGNNEQFF
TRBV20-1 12 CSATRRTDTQYF
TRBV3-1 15 CASSPLAGAYNEQFF
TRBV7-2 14 CASSLARTGPHPFF
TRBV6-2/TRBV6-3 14 CASRGRLADNEQFF
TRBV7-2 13 CASSLDRFETQYF
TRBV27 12 CASGGHRYEQYF
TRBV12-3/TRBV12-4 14 CASSFRGLRDTQYF
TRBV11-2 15 CASGPLAAGGYEQFF
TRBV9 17 CASSVTTGGPMNTEAFF
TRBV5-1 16 CASSLTGSSGANVLTF
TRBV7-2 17 CASSPRHLAGGTGELFF
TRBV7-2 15 CASSIRRSPEETQYF
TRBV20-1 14 CSARPPAWTDTQYF
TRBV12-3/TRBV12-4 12 CASSQATGELFF
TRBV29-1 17 CSVFGTSGRVGRYEQYF
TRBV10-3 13 CAIRGGRAYEQYF
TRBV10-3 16 CAISELRASSYNEQFF
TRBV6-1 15 CASAVTGLVHTEAFF
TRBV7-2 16 CASSLASRTAPDTQYF
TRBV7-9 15 CASSSSPHSYNEQFF
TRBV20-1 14 CSARDYGGSDTQYF
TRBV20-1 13 CSAKGHLNQPQHF
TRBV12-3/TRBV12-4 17 CASSLGSSGSRTDTQYF